This passage covers 21 T cell receptor beta chains from one sample sequenced in a study of blood T cells in healthy people across ages. A second PCR, run for about 6 to 11 cycles, used a sample-barcoded 5' primer plus a J-beta primer mix. TCRdb recomputed calls from the 5' RACE reads with MiXCR, one row per CDR3 protein. The sample lists 600,000 or so distinct CDR3 sequences, 20% to 25% occurring once. The sample taken for sequencing was blood. These receptors were taken from a man between 65 and 85 years old in good health.

V and J are TRBV20-1 and TRBJ2-2, with 8 bases matching TRBD2. Germline assignment: CDR1 DFQATT and CDR2 SNEGSKA (reference sequence). The length of the CDR3 is 13 residues. The CDR3 DNA reads as TGCAGCTACGCGGGGGGAAACACCGGGGAGCTGTTTTTT. Residues: CSYAGGNTGELFF.

The chain combines TRBV28 with TRBJ2-5; D remains unclear. The J call is doubtful: the DNA matches TRBJ2-7 better. Germline V CDR1 and CDR2: MDHEN, SYDVKM. The CDR3 extends over 13 amino acids. CDR3: CASTTGPAYEQYF. The CDR3 bases are TGTGCCAGCACTACCGGGCCAGCCTACGAGCAGTACTTC.

In its sample, this clonotype was seen a few times. This chain joins TRBV12-3 or TRBV12-4 and TRBJ1-2; D might be TRBD1 (5 bases). V was pared by 2 bases and J by 7 bases, with 11 bases between. The CDR3 loop spans 13 amino acids. Here the CDR3 reads CASSLIGGGGYTF. The CDR3 nucleotides read TGTGCCAGCAGTTTAATCGGGGGGGGTGGCTACACCTTC.

The V gene is TRBV12-3 or TRBV12-4, the J gene TRBJ2-3; D unclear. V lost 3 bases and J lost 2, with 9 bases in between. This CDR3 is built from 14 residues. CDR3 amino acids: CASSLQELTDTQYF. CDR3 nucleotides: TGTGCCAGCAGTTTGCAGGAGCTCACAGATACGCAGTATTTT.

The chain combines TRBV2 with TRBJ2-7, with D possibly matching TRBD1 (6 bases). This CDR3 is built from 16 residues. Trimming left V 5 bases short and J 0 bases short, with 17 bases between. The germline V gene encodes CDR1 SNHLY and CDR2 FYNNEI. The CDR3 is CASSLVRQAPSYEQYF. The CDR3 DNA is TGTGCCAGCAGTTTGGTCCGACAGGCACCCTCCTACGAGCAGTACTTC.

The CDR3 DNA reads as TGTGCCAGCGTTTATCCGGGTGCGGACACTGAAGCTTTCTTT. Protein sequence: CASVYPGADTEAFF. V is TRBV2 and J is TRBJ1-1; no reliable D call. V lost 8 bases and J 3 bases, leaving 16 bases between the germline ends. The CDR3 runs 14 residues. The germline V gene has CDR1 SNHLY and CDR2 FYNNEI.

This chain uses TRBV19 with TRBJ2-1; unclear D gene. The CDR3 is 15 amino acids. V lost 3 bases, J lost 6 bases, and 15 bases lay in between. Per the germline V gene, CDR1 is LNHDA and CDR2 is SQIVND (reference sequence). DNA for the CDR3: TGTGCCAGTAGTATTGTCTCACCCAGGCCCAATGAGCAGTTCTTC. Translating it yields CASSIVSPRPNEQFF.

This clonotype was seen repeatedly, ten times or more. The chain joins TRBV20-1 to TRBJ2-1; 9 bases map to TRBD2. Germline assignment: CDR1 DFQATT and CDR2 SNEGSKA (reference sequence). The J segment lost 4 bases and the V segment lost 3 bases, leaving 13 bases of the junction unmatched. This CDR3 comprises 17 residues. Here the CDR3 DNA reads TGCAGTGCTAGTACACAGACTAGCGGTCGAGAGTACAATGAGCAGTTCTTC. Its translation is CSASTQTSGREYNEQFF.

This chain uses TRBV3-1 with TRBJ2-1; possibly TRBD1 or TRBD2 for D (5 bases each). V lost 7 bases and J lost 3, with 13 bases in between. Germline CDR1 and CDR2: LGHDT and YNNKEL (reference sequence). This CDR3 comprises 14 residues. The DNA for the CDR3 is TGTGCCAGCACCACGGGGCGGAACTACAATGAGCAGTTCTTC. Protein product: CASTTGRNYNEQFF.

This clonotype was found many times. CDR3 sequence: CASSSTGDIQYF. Here the CDR3 DNA reads TGTGCCAGCAGTTCCACAGGGGACATTCAGTACTTC. The chain combines TRBV7-2 with TRBJ2-4; 7 bases line up with TRBD1. Trimming took 6 bases from V and 8 from J; bases not matched to a gene: 4. This CDR3 contains 12 residues. Germline CDR1 reads SGHTA; CDR2 reads FQGNSA.

This clonotype was found a few times. The J gene is TRBJ2-7, the V gene TRBV28; TRBD1 aligns across 7 bases. Germline V gene data show CDR1 as MDHEN and CDR2 as SYDVKM. The junction had 10 bases not matched to a gene; V was cut back by 2 bases and J by 3 bases. This CDR3 comprises 16 residues. Here the CDR3 DNA reads TGTGCCAGCAGTTTAAGGGATGGGACAGCGATCTACGAGCAGTACTTC. The encoded protein is CASSLRDGTAIYEQYF.

The chain joins TRBV6-1 to TRBJ1-4, with 7 nucleotides matching TRBD1. The germline V gene has CDR1 MNHNS and CDR2 SASEGT. With V trimmed by 2 bases and J by 3 bases, 12 bases remained unmatched. The CDR3 contains 18 residues. In DNA form, the CDR3 reads TGTGCCAGCAGTGAATTTTCAAAGGGGGCGGCAGCTAATGAAAAACTGTTTTTT. Protein sequence: CASSEFSKGAAANEKLFF.

The genes are TRBV12-5 and TRBJ2-7; D possibly corresponds to TRBD2 (6 bases). Germline V lookup: CDR1 LGHNT, CDR2 FRNRAP. V lost 2 bases and J lost 5, with 13 bases in between. This CDR3 contains 14 residues. The CDR3: CASGLLAGSNEQYF. The CDR3 DNA reads as TGTGCTAGTGGTTTGTTGGCGGGATCAAACGAGCAGTACTTC.

V is TRBV7-2 and J is TRBJ2-7, with TRBD2 identical over 10 bases. The CDR3 covers 14 residues. V was pared by 5 bases and J by 6 bases, with 7 bases of the junction left unmatched. Germline CDR1 SGHTA, CDR2 FQGNSA. The CDR3 spells CASSGLLAGREQYF. The CDR3 DNA follows: TGTGCCAGCAGCGGACTACTAGCGGGACGCGAGCAGTACTTC.

This clonotype was detected a few times. The J gene is TRBJ2-7, the V gene TRBV6-5; D call uncertain. The CDR3 has 11 amino acids. V lost 8 bases and J 3 bases, leaving 8 bases between the germline ends. Germline V CDR1 and CDR2: MNHEY, SVGAGI. CDR3 region: CASQNFYEQYF. The CDR3 coding sequence is TGTGCCAGCCAAAACTTCTACGAGCAGTACTTC.

The V gene is TRBV6-5, the J gene TRBJ1-6; tentative D call: TRBD1 (5 bases). Trimming took off 0 bases at V and 0 bases at J, with 18 bases between the two ends. The CDR3 is made up of 20 amino acids. The V gene's germline CDR1 is MNHEY and CDR2 SVGAGI. The CDR3 spells CASSYSISAQASSYNSPLHF. In DNA form, the CDR3 reads TGTGCCAGCAGTTACTCCATTTCGGCACAGGCGAGCTCCTATAATTCACCCCTCCACTTT.

This clonotype was picked up a small number of times. V gene TRBV28 combines with J gene TRBJ2-7; the D gene is possibly TRBD1 (5 bases). The CDR3 runs to 13 residues. With 11 bases removed from V and 5 bases from J, the gap between germline ends came to 19 bases. Germline-derived CDR1 and CDR2 are MDHEN and SYDVKM. The CDR3 is CAAKGQGRDEQYF. CDR3 nucleotides: TGTGCCGCCAAAGGGCAGGGTCGGGACGAGCAGTACTTC.

This clonotype occurred a few times. The chain links TRBV2 to TRBJ2-4; the D gene could be TRBD1 or TRBD2 (6 bases each). Trimming stripped 6 bases from V and 2 bases from J, with 20 bases between. The CDR3 is made up of 17 amino acids. Germline CDR1 is SNHLY and CDR2 is FYNNEI. In DNA, the CDR3 is TGTGCCAGCAGCCCCGGGGGCCACCAATATTCCAAAAACATTCAGTACTTC. It translates to CASSPGGHQYSKNIQYF.

On this clonotype: A read error likely explains this, since a far larger clone differs by one base. This chain joins TRBV12-3 or TRBV12-4 and TRBJ2-7; no definite D call. The CDR3 is 11 residues long. V was cut by 6 bases and J by 3 bases, with 6 bases left in between. As DNA, the CDR3 is TGTGCCAGCAGACAGAACTACGAGCAGTACTTC. It specifies CASRQNYEQYF.

The CDR3 DNA is TGTGCCAGCAGCCAAGGGCGAACTAGCGGAGCTTACAATGAGCAGTTCTTC. Protein sequence: CASSQGRTSGAYNEQFF. The V and J genes are TRBV14 and TRBJ2-1, with TRBD2 matching over 8 bases. Germline V CDR1 and CDR2: SGHDN, FVKESK. The CDR3 is 17 residues long. V shed 1 base, J shed 4 bases, and the junction held 9 bases outside the gene matches.

This clonotype was seen a few times. This chain uses TRBV12-3 or TRBV12-4 with TRBJ2-5, with 7 positions matching TRBD1. The V segment lost 5 bases and the J segment 5 bases; nucleotides outside the gene matches: 5. The CDR3 extends over 13 amino acids. The CDR3 is CASSNRGTETQYF. Written as DNA, the CDR3 is TGTGCCAGCAGTAACAGGGGAACGGAGACCCAGTACTTC.